This passage covers 7 T cell receptor beta chains from one sample sequenced in a study of cytomegalovirus exposure and HLA in healthy donors. Primers for the PCR totalled 60 Vbeta and 13 Jbeta. Profiled with immunoSEQ multiplex PCR; TCRdb holds only in-frame clones, not every one. The repertoire includes about 160,000 clones, 80% to 90% of them detected once, and about 13% sits in the top ten. The sample consisted of PBMCs. The origin of the receptors is a woman aged 50 to 60 in good health and CMV-seronegative.

This chain connects TRBV18 to TRBJ1-1, with a possible D match to TRBD1 (5 bases). The V and J ends lost 3 bases and 4 bases respectively, with 12 bases between them. Germline values: CDR1 KGHSH, CDR2 LQKENI. The CDR3 is made up of 14 amino acids. The CDR3 sequence: CASSPSGTVTEAFF. CDR3 in DNA: TGTGCCAGCTCACCCTCGGGGACTGTCACTGAAGCTTTCTTT.

With respect to this clone: An end of the junction does not agree with germline; a read error may underlie this. This chain joins TRBV19 and TRBJ1-3; D is unresolved. The length of the CDR3 is 14 residues. The germline V gene has CDR1 LNHDA and CDR2 SQIVND (reference sequence). The CDR3 here is CASSISNSENTIYF. The CDR3 DNA reads TGTGCCAGTAGTATCTCGAACTCTGAAAACACCATATATTTT.

Regarding this clone: An end of the junction differs from the germline gene, which may be a read error. This chain connects TRBV7-9 to TRBJ2-5; TRBD2 matches at 7 bases. The CDR3 length is 12 residues. Germline V CDR1 and CDR2: SEHNR, FQNEAQ (reference sequence). The CDR3: CSSSFPAGEQYF. The CDR3 region has the DNA TGTTCCAGCAGCTTTCCGGCGGGAGAGCAGTACTTC.

V and J are TRBV7-2 and TRBJ2-5, with a tentative D call TRBD2 (7 bases). Trimming removed 4 bases at V and 5 bases at J, with 14 bases between. Per germline, CDR1 SGHTA and CDR2 FQGNSA. The CDR3 extends over 14 amino acids. CDR3 protein: CASSWNGGAETQYF. CDR3 sequence (DNA): TGTGCCAGCAGCTGGAATGGGGGGGCGGAGACCCAGTACTTC.

The rearrangement joins TRBV7-2 to TRBJ1-2; D remains ambiguous. The CDR3 totals 15 residues. Between the trimmed V and J ends, which lost 1 base and 4 bases, there was a span of 13 bases. Per germline, CDR1 SGHTA and CDR2 FQGNSA. CDR3 nucleotide sequence: TGTGCCAGCAGCTTAGGGAGGACGGAGAGCTATGGCTACACCTTC. Amino acid sequence: CASSLGRTESYGYTF. Using reference TRBV7-2 and TRBJ1-2 for the parts outside the CDR3, the full variable domain is GAGVSQSPSNKVTEKGKDVELRCDPISGHTALYWYRQSLGQGLEFLIYFQGNSAPDKSGLPSDRFSAERTGGSVSTLTIQRTQQEDSAVYLCASSLGRTESYGYTFGSGTRLTVV.

CDR3 loop: CASGLGREIYGYTF. The CDR3 bases are TGTGCTAGTGGTTTGGGTCGTGAGATTTATGGCTACACCTTC. The chain employs TRBV12-5 and TRBJ1-2; D is undetermined. The CDR3 runs to 14 residues. V gave up 1 base and J gave up 5 bases, with 11 bases separating them. The germline V gene encodes CDR1 LGHNT and CDR2 FRNRAP.

The J gene is TRBJ2-5, the V gene TRBV5-1; 8 positions match TRBD2. The better agreement between TRBJ2-7 and the DNA end casts doubt on the J call. Germline assignment: CDR1 SGHRS and CDR2 YFSETQ. This CDR3 has 15 residues. The CDR3 coding sequence is TGCGCCAGCAGCTTGGTACCGGGAGGGAGTGACGAGCAGTACTTC. Its translation: CASSLVPGGSDEQYF.